A selection of T cell receptor beta chains follows, all from one sample in a study of T cells in Graves' hyperthyroidism and ophthalmopathy. TCRdb reprocessed the multiplex PCR reads via MiXCR and lists one record per CDR3 protein. Of just over 550,000 distinct CDR3 sequences detected, 40% to 55% appear once; the ten largest clones hold just over 8%. The sample consisted of peripheral blood or thyroid tissue (not recorded which). The receptors shown here come from a woman younger than 30 with Graves' hyperthyroidism. The CDR3 runs from the conserved cysteine through the conserved F or W. Each record gives: clone size, J gene, V gene, D gene, CDR3 protein, CDR3 DNA. A D gene is named only where the DNA matches it firmly. Clone sizes are given selectively: once, few, many, or a class where the clone is expanded.

>NA|TRBJ1-5|TRBV20-1|NA
CSASDAGQVANQPQHF
TGCAGTGCTAGCGACGCAGGGCAGGTCGCTAATCAGCCCCAGCATTTT
>few|TRBJ1-1|TRBV6-5|NA
CASSYGENTEAFF
TGTGCCAGCAGTTACGGGGAAAACACTGAAGCTTTCTTT
>NA|TRBJ1-2|TRBV25-1|TRBD1
CASSRDRGNQGNTF
TGTGCCAGTTCAAGGGACAGGGGTAACCAGGGCAACACCTTC
>NA|TRBJ1-4|TRBV5-1|NA
CASSWGRATNEKLFF
TGCGCCAGCAGCTGGGGCCGTGCAACTAATGAAAAACTGTTTTTT
>NA|TRBJ1-5|TRBV10-3|NA
CAISEPRRQPRRPQHF
TGTGCCATCAGTGAGCCGAGGAGGCAGCCACGTCGGCCCCAGCATTTT
>NA|TRBJ1-2|TRBV24-1|TRBD1
CATMGGTGRGYTF
TGTGCCACCATGGGCGGGACAGGGAGAGGCTACACCTTC
>NA|TRBJ2-7|TRBV11-2|TRBD1
CASSLAGQGVTYEQYF
TGTGCCAGCAGCTTAGCGGGACAGGGGGTAACCTACGAGCAGTACTTC
>NA|TRBJ2-7|TRBV11-2|TRBD1
CAVGQGYEQYF
TGTGCCGTCGGACAGGGCTACGAGCAGTACTTC
>NA|TRBJ1-6|TRBV19|NA
CASSTTGWTSPLHF
TGTGCCAGTAGTACAACAGGTTGGACTTCACCCCTCCACTTT
>few|TRBJ2-7|TRBV2|TRBD1
CASERDRDRREQYF
TGTGCCAGCGAAAGGGACCGGGACAGACGGGAACAGTACTTC
>NA|TRBJ2-5|TRBV29-1|TRBD1
CSQFRDRPQETQYF
TGCAGCCAGTTCCGGGACAGGCCACAAGAGACCCAGTACTTC
>few|TRBJ2-7|TRBV20-1|TRBD1
CSARPDRDRTGAQYF
TGCAGTGCTAGACCAGACAGGGACCGGACCGGCGCGCAGTACTTC
>few|TRBJ1-5|TRBV25-1|NA
CASSNGRSSNQPQHF
TGTGCCAGCAGTAACGGCCGGAGCAGCAATCAGCCCCAGCATTTT
>NA|TRBJ1-2|TRBV19|NA
CASRPGRDNYGYTF
TGTGCCAGTAGGCCGGGACGGGATAACTATGGCTACACCTTC
>many|TRBJ1-4|TRBV19|TRBD1
CASSNTGVGEKLFF
TGTGCCAGTAGTAACACAGGGGTCGGAGAAAAACTGTTTTTT
>NA|TRBJ2-5|TRBV7-9|NA
CASSPRGAGLAKETQYF
TGTGCCAGCAGCCCCCGGGGGGCGGGATTGGCCAAAGAGACCCAGTACTTC
>NA|TRBJ2-2|TRBV2|TRBD1
CASGTGQNGELFF
TGTGCCAGCGGGACAGGCCAGAACGGGGAGCTGTTTTTT
>once|TRBJ1-6|TRBV7-2|TRBD1
CASSSSGQANSPLHF
TGTGCCAGCAGCTCCTCGGGACAGGCTAATTCACCCCTCCACTTT
>few|TRBJ1-1|TRBV19|NA
CASKPHALNTEAFF
TGTGCCAGTAAACCACACGCTCTGAACACTGAAGCTTTCTTT
>NA|TRBJ2-7|TRBV2|NA
CASSQATSSYEQYF
TGTGCCAGCAGCCAGGCGACCAGCTCCTACGAGCAGTACTTC
>NA|TRBJ1-1|TRBV12-3/TRBV12-4|NA
CASSFGGTNTEAFF
TGTGCCAGCAGTTTCGGGGGAACGAACACTGAAGCTTTCTTT
>many|TRBJ1-6|TRBV12-3/TRBV12-4|NA
CASSPRGARSPLHF
TGTGCCAGCAGTCCTAGAGGGGCGAGGTCACCCCTCCACTTT
>few|TRBJ2-7|TRBV7-8|NA
CASRTGSHEQYF
TGTGCCAGCAGAACAGGGTCCCACGAGCAGTACTTC
>NA|TRBJ1-6|TRBV10-3|NA
CAISYGQGRNSPLHF
TGTGCCATCAGTTACGGCCAGGGGAGGAATTCACCCCTCCACTTT
>few|TRBJ1-1|TRBV10-3|TRBD1
CASTRAGGNTEAFF
TGTGCCAGCACTCGAGCAGGGGGGAACACTGAAGCTTTCTTT